This T cell receptor (beta chain) was retrieved from a study of T cell responses to AZD1222 COVID-19 vaccine. TCRdb keeps only in-frame clones here, not all; method: immunoSEQ multiplex PCR. The sample holds 120,000 or so clones; under 95% are singletons and the top ten take roughly 7.6%. Study-wide results and caveats: Repertoire collection took place solely once the T cell response had peaked.

Points on this clone: Its antigen is not identified.

CDR3 length: 14 amino acids. V was trimmed by 2 bases and J by 4 bases, leaving 9 bases between them. The germline V gene has CDR1 LNHDA and CDR2 SQIVND (reference sequence). The chain employs TRBV19 and TRBJ1-5; D unresolved. The clonotype comes from an adult in good health. The sequencing used peripheral blood, collected on day 0 of AZD1222 vaccination. CDR3 nucleotide sequence: TGTGCCAGTAGTATATTTTTGGGGAATCAGCCCCAGCATTTT. It encodes CASSIFLGNQPQHF.